The 27 T cell receptor beta chains below come from one sample, sequenced in a study of control samples from healthy donors and cancer patients. The table came from immunoSEQ multiplex PCR; TCRdb's copy has only in-frame clones and leaves some out. The data contain over 85,000 clones, approximately 95% of them seen just once; the ten biggest clones take up approximately 1.5%. The sample was blood. These receptors came from a woman younger than 45 in good health.

The chain couples TRBV9 to TRBJ1-3; D is unresolved. Looked up from germline, CDR1 is SGDLS and CDR2 is YYNGEE. V lost 4 bases and J lost 1, with 6 bases in between. The CDR3 has 13 residues. In DNA, the CDR3 is TGTGCCAGCAGCCCACAATCTGGAAACACCATATATTTT. Its protein product is CASSPQSGNTIYF. Looking up the rest from reference TRBV9 and TRBJ1-3 gives the full variable domain: DSGVTQTPKHLITATGQRVTLRCSPRSGDLSVYWYQQSLDQGLQFLIQYYNGEERAKGNILERFSAQQFPDLHSELNLSSLELGDSALYFCASSPQSGNTIYFGEGSWLTVV.

The chain has TRBV7-8 and TRBJ1-1; weak D call: TRBD1 (6 bases). Looked up from germline, CDR1 is SGHVS and CDR2 is FQNEAQ. Trimming took 2 bases from V and 4 from J, leaving 20 bases between them. This CDR3 is 17 amino acids long. CDR3 protein: CASSLSRHLRGPTEAFF. The CDR3 DNA sequence: TGTGCCAGCAGCTTATCCCGACATCTCAGGGGTCCCACTGAAGCTTTCTTT.

This chain links TRBV29-1 with TRBJ2-7; no clear D. The CDR3 has 11 amino acids. The V gene's germline CDR1 is SQVTM and CDR2 ANQGSEA. V gave up 6 bases and J gave up 7 bases, with 13 bases separating them. The CDR3 DNA follows: TGCAGCGTCACGAACTTCTTTGAGCAGTACTTC. As protein: CSVTNFFEQYF.

The J gene is TRBJ1-2, the V gene TRBV2, with D uncertain. Germline CDR1 and CDR2: SNHLY and FYNNEI. Trimming removed 4 bases from V and 1 base from J, with 10 bases in between. This CDR3 contains 14 residues. CDR3 DNA: TGTGCCAGCAGTGGGTCCGAGAATAACTATGGCTACACCTTC. As protein: CASSGSENNYGYTF. Together with reference TRBV2 and TRBJ1-2, the CDR3 gives the full variable domain: EPEVTQTPSHQVTQMGQEVILRCVPISNHLYFYWYRQILGQKVEFLVSFYNNEISEKSEIFDDQFSVERPDGSNFTLKIRSTKLEDSAMYFCASSGSENNYGYTFGSGTRLTVV.

The chain links TRBV6-5 to TRBJ1-1; D is undetermined. The CDR3 length is 11 residues. Germline V gene lookup returns CDR1 MNHEY and CDR2 SVGAGI. Trimming stripped 7 bases from V and 5 bases from J, with 8 bases between. The CDR3 reads CASIETTEAFF. DNA of the CDR3: TGTGCCAGCATAGAAACAACTGAAGCTTTCTTT.

The chain joins TRBV4-2 to TRBJ2-1; TRBD1 or TRBD2 may be the D gene (5 bases each). The CDR3 has 20 amino acids. Germline V gives CDR1 LGHNA, CDR2 YNFKEQ. Deletions cut 4 bases from V and 0 bases from J, with 25 bases between. This CDR3 is CASSPHWLGTNLGSYNEQFF. The CDR3 DNA is TGTGCCAGCAGCCCCCATTGGCTGGGGACCAATCTGGGCTCCTACAATGAGCAGTTCTTC.

This chain links TRBV2 with TRBJ1-1; D possibly corresponds to TRBD1 (6 bases). The V end was cut by 6 bases, the J end by 1 base, with 6 bases between. Germline V lookup: CDR1 SNHLY, CDR2 FYNNEI. The CDR3 sequence is 12 residues long. This CDR3 is CASRQGNTEAFF. CDR3 sequence (DNA): TGTGCCAGCAGACAGGGGAACACTGAAGCTTTCTTT.

V is TRBV6-5 and J is TRBJ2-7; 7 bases match TRBD2. CDR1 and CDR2 from the germline V gene are MNHEY and SVGAGI. The CDR3 runs to 11 residues. J lost 11 bases, V lost 5 bases, and 6 bases had no gene match. The DNA of the CDR3 is TGTGCCAGCAGTAAAAGCGGGAAGGAGTACTTC. It codes for CASSKSGKEYF.

The rearrangement links TRBV19 to TRBJ1-2, with TRBD1 identical over 10 bases. The germline CDR1 and CDR2 sequences are LNHDA and SQIVND (reference sequence). V gave up 5 bases and J gave up 8 bases; unmatched junction bases: 11. The CDR3 covers 15 residues. The DNA for the CDR3 is TGTGCCAGTAGTCCTGACAGGGGGCTTGTTTCCGGCTACACCTTC. Amino acids: CASSPDRGLVSGYTF.

The genes are TRBV4-1 and TRBJ2-1; D unclear. V shed 1 base and J shed 1 base, with 8 bases lying between them. CDR1 and CDR2 from the germline V gene are MGHRA and YSYEKL. The CDR3 runs to 15 residues. CDR3 sequence reads: CASSQGLQSYNEQFF. CDR3 sequence (DNA): TGCGCCAGCAGCCAAGGCTTGCAGTCCTACAATGAGCAGTTCTTC.

This chain joins TRBV7-9 and TRBJ1-1; no clear D gene. The germline gives CDR1 SEHNR, CDR2 FQNEAQ (reference sequence). The germline V and J ends were trimmed by 1 base and 1 base, with 7 bases remaining between them. The CDR3 loop spans 14 amino acids. CDR3 protein: CASSLELGNTEAFF. The CDR3 DNA sequence: TGTGCCAGCAGCTTAGAGCTGGGGAACACTGAAGCTTTCTTT. Supplemented by reference TRBV7-9 and TRBJ1-1, the full variable domain reads DTGVSQNPRHKITKRGQNVTFRCDPISEHNRLYWYRQTLGQGPEFLTYFQNEAQLEKSRLLSDRFSAERPKGSFSTLEIQRTEQGDSAMYLCASSLELGNTEAFFGQGTRLTVV.

The CDR3 coding sequence is TGTGCCAGCAGTTCTAACAGGGCTGGTGAAAAACTGTTTTTT. Translating it yields CASSSNRAGEKLFF. The rearrangement uses TRBV27 and TRBJ1-4; maybe TRBD1 (6 bases). V lost 4 bases, J lost 7 bases, and 13 bases lay in between. Germline V gives CDR1 MNHEY, CDR2 SMNVEV (reference sequence). The CDR3 extends over 14 amino acids.

A note on this clone: Other DNA sequences in the sample encode the same CDR3. V usage is TRBV5-6 and J usage is TRBJ1-5; tentatively, D is TRBD1 (5 bases). Looked up from germline, CDR1 is SGHDT and CDR2 is YYEEEE. The CDR3 has 14 residues. Trimming stripped 0 bases from V and 7 bases from J, with 11 bases between. The CDR3 region is CASSLGRGGQPQHF. CDR3 nucleotide sequence: TGTGCCAGCAGCTTGGGTAGGGGAGGGCAGCCCCAGCATTTT. The whole variable domain, filled in from reference TRBV5-6 and TRBJ1-5, reads DAGVTQSPTHLIKTRGQQVTLRCSPKSGHDTVSWYQQALGQGPQFIFQYYEEEERQRGNFPDRFSGHQFPNYSSELNVNALLLGDSALYLCASSLGRGGQPQHFGDGTRLSIL.

The chain employs TRBV10-2 and TRBJ1-1; tentative D call: TRBD1 (6 bases). The CDR3 loop spans 13 amino acids. Germline V gene data show CDR1 as WSHSY and CDR2 as SAAADI. The V and J ends lost 3 bases and 5 bases respectively, with 10 bases between them. CDR3 loop: CASSDGQFTEAFF. Here the CDR3 DNA reads TGCGCCAGCAGTGACGGACAGTTTACTGAAGCTTTCTTT.

The chain links TRBV2 to TRBJ2-5; 9 nucleotides match TRBD2. Germline V gene lookup returns CDR1 SNHLY and CDR2 FYNNEI. The CDR3 totals 14 residues. Trimming took 8 bases from V and 7 from J; bases not matched to a gene: 11. This CDR3 is CASLPTGTSPTQYF. The CDR3 coding sequence is TGTGCCAGCTTACCTACCGGGACTAGCCCGACCCAGTACTTC.

The chain links TRBV5-4 to TRBJ2-1, with 10 bases fitting TRBD2. CDR3 size: 15 residues. Germline CDR1 and CDR2: SGHNT and YYREEE (reference sequence). V lost 2 bases, J lost 7 bases, and 6 bases stayed unmatched. In DNA form, the CDR3 reads TGTGCCAGCAGCTTCTTTCTAGCGGGAGTTAATGAGCAGTTCTTC. Amino acids: CASSFFLAGVNEQFF.

The rearrangement joins TRBV7-9 to TRBJ1-1; D unclear. The CDR3 spans 12 residues. CDR1 is SEHNR, CDR2 FQNEAQ, per germline (reference sequence). Trimming stripped 5 bases from V and 11 bases from J, with 15 bases between. CDR3 loop: CASSRDSTGAFF. CDR3 nucleotides: TGTGCCAGCAGCCGCGACTCTACTGGGGCTTTCTTT.

The chain has TRBV19 and TRBJ1-1; 7 bases match TRBD1. The CDR3 consists of 15 residues. V trimming: 3 bases; J trimming: 1 base; junction bases outside the gene matches: 5. CDR1 is LNHDA and CDR2 is SQIVND in the germline V gene (reference sequence). The CDR3 reads CASSMMTGSNTEAFF. CDR3 in DNA: TGTGCCAGTAGTATGATGACAGGGTCGAACACTGAAGCTTTCTTT.

The V and J genes are TRBV4-1 and TRBJ2-3, with D unresolved. V lost 2 bases and J lost 4, with 16 bases in between. This CDR3 is 16 amino acids long. The germline V gene has CDR1 MGHRA and CDR2 YSYEKL. CDR3 coding DNA: TGCGCCAGCAGCCAATTTGCCCCGCAGTGGGCAGATACGCAGTATTTT. As protein: CASSQFAPQWADTQYF.

The rearrangement uses TRBV6-6 and TRBJ1-6; D is uncertain. Deletions cut 0 bases from V and 7 bases from J, with 13 bases between. CDR1 and CDR2 from the germline V gene are MNHNY and SVGAGI (reference sequence). The CDR3 sequence is 16 residues long. CDR3 region: CASSYSLPDPNSPLHF. For the CDR3, the DNA is TGTGCCAGCAGTTACTCTCTGCCAGACCCCAATTCACCCCTCCACTTT.

This chain links TRBV10-1 with TRBJ1-1; D gene unclear. Deletions cut 0 bases from V and 6 bases from J, with 8 bases between. Per germline, CDR1 WNHNN and CDR2 SYGVQD (reference sequence). The CDR3 contains 13 residues. CDR3 nucleotide sequence: TGCGCCAGCAGTGAGTCGACGGGAGCTGAAGCTTTCTTT. Encoded protein: CASSESTGAEAFF.

This chain links TRBV3-1 (or the pseudogene TRBV3-2) with TRBJ1-2; D not resolved. V was clipped by 4 bases and J by 6 bases, with 18 bases between them. Germline loops: CDR1 LGHDT, CDR2 YNNKEL (reference sequence). CDR3 size: 15 residues. In DNA form, the CDR3 reads TGTGCCAGCAGCCCGGGCGTGGGCAGCAAAAATGGCTACACCTTC. This encodes CASSPGVGSKNGYTF.

Concerning this clone: Other DNA sequences in the sample encode the same CDR3. The V gene is TRBV19, the J gene TRBJ2-7, with D uncertain. Trimming removed 6 bases from V and 7 bases from J, with 16 bases in between. This CDR3 has 13 residues. The germline V gene encodes CDR1 LNHDA and CDR2 SQIVND (reference sequence). CDR3 DNA: TGTGCCAGTAGCCCTGGACCGCGTTCGGAGCAGTACTTC. Translation: CASSPGPRSEQYF. The variable domain in full, with the rest retrieved from reference TRBV19 and TRBJ2-7, is DGGITQSPKYLFRKEGQNVTLSCEQNLNHDAMYWYRQDPGQGLRLIYYSQIVNDFQKGDIAEGYSVSREKKESFPLTVTSAQKNPTAFYLCASSPGPRSEQYFGPGTRLTVT.

This clone appeared a few times. The chain recombines TRBV6-5 with TRBJ1-2, with 10 bases identical to TRBD1. With 6 bases clipped from V and 4 bases from J, the junction kept 8 bases outside the gene matches. Germline V CDR1 and CDR2: MNHEY, SVGAGI. This CDR3 contains 15 residues. The CDR3 spells CASSPGTGEPYGYTF. The CDR3 DNA follows: TGTGCCAGCAGCCCCGGGACAGGGGAACCCTATGGCTACACCTTC.

J is TRBJ2-4 and V is TRBV6-6; 8 bases are shared with TRBD2. The CDR3 contains 14 residues. V shed 5 bases, J shed 16 bases, and the junction held 16 bases outside the gene matches. Germline V lookup: CDR1 MNHNY, CDR2 SVGAGI (reference sequence). The chain's CDR3 is CASSRYLRREDSYF. The CDR3 bases are TGTGCCAGCAGTCGTTACCTAAGGCGGGAGGATTCCTACTTC.

The chain is built from TRBV14 and TRBJ2-7; TRBD1 matches 7 bases. The CDR3 runs 13 residues. Losses at the gene ends were 4 bases for V and 3 bases for J; bases not matched to a gene: 3. The germline CDR1 and CDR2 sequences are SGHDN and FVKESK. As DNA, the CDR3 is TGTGCCAGCAGCCCGGGACAGATCTACGAGCAGTACTTC. Protein product: CASSPGQIYEQYF.

This chain's CDR3 is CASSSPVSGGLTDTQYF. CDR3 in DNA: TGTGCCAGCAGCTCGCCGGTGTCGGGGGGCCTCACAGATACGCAGTATTTT. The chain uses TRBV7-2 and TRBJ2-3, with D possibly being TRBD2 (7 bases). CDR1 SGHTA and CDR2 FQGNSA come from the germline V gene. The CDR3 runs 17 residues. Trimming removed 4 bases at V and 2 bases at J, with 19 bases between.